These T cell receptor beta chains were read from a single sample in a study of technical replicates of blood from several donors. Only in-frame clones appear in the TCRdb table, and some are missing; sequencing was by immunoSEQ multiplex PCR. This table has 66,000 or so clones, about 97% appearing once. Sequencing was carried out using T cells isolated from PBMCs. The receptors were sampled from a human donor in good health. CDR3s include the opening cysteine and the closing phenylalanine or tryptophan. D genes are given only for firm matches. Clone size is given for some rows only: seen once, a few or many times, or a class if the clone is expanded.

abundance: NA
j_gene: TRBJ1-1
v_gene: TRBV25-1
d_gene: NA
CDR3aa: CASSELNGPEAFF
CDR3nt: TGTGCCAGCAGTGAGTTAAACGGTCCCGAAGCTTTCTTT

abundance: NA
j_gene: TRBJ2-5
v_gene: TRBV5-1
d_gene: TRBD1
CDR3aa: CASSLGTGEETQYF
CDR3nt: TGCGCCAGCAGTCTCGGGACAGGGGAAGAGACCCAGTACTTC

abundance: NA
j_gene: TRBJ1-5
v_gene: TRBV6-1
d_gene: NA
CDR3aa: CASILTASNQPQHF
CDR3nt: TGTGCCAGCATCCTAACAGCCTCCAATCAGCCCCAGCATTTT

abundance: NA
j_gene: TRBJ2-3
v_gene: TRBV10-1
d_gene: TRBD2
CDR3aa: CASSEPSGGKADTQYF
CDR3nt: TGCGCCAGCAGTGAGCCTAGCGGGGGGAAGGCAGATACGCAGTATTTT

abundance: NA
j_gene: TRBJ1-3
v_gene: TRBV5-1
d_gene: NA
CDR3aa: CASSAIGQPGNTIYF
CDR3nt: TGCGCCAGCAGCGCCATCGGACAGCCCGGAAACACCATATATTTT

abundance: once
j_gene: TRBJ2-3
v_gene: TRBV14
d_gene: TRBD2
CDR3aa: CASSLLAGRRTDTQYF
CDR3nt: TGTGCCAGCAGCCTACTAGCGGGGCGACGCACAGATACGCAGTATTTT

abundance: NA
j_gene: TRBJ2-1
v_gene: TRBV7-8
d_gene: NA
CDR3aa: CASSPLGYNEQFF
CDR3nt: TGTGCCAGCAGCCCCCTCGGGTACAATGAGCAGTTCTTC

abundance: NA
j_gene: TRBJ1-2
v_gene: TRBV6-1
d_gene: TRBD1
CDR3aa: CASSGTGTVNYGYTF
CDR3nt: TGTGCCAGCAGTGGCACCGGGACAGTTAACTATGGCTACACCTTC

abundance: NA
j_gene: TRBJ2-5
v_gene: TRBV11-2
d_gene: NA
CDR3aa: CDSSRETQYF
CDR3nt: TGCGACAGTAGTCGAGAGACCCAGTACTTC

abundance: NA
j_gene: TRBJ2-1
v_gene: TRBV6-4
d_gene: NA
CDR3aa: CASSSIFNEQFF
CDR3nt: TGTGCCAGCAGTAGCATCTTTAATGAGCAGTTCTTC

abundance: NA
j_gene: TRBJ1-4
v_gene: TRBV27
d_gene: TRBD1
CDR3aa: CASSLHSGRGLTNEKLFF
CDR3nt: TGTGCCAGCAGTTTACACTCCGGCAGGGGGTTAACTAATGAAAAACTGTTTTTT